Presented here are 20 T cell receptor beta chains from one specimen sequenced in a study of post-analysis software for immune sequencing data (dated by TCRdb to 2014 to 2015). Library prep was done by PCR. Sequencing relied on an Illumina HiSeq 2500. Unique molecular identifiers were incorporated into TCR beta cDNA libraries to reduce PCR and sequencing biases. TCRdb redid the processing of the public reads, applying fastp at Q25 and MiXCR, and retained in-frame beta chains. Each CDR3 protein appears once, grouped with its most common genes and DNA. This sample lists hundreds of thousands of distinct CDR3 sequences; about 40% were detected once. More than 1.5% of the sample belongs to the ten largest clones. General study outcomes and caveats: Patients showed significantly higher frequencies than controls for five TRBV segments, among them TRBV5-6, TRBV5-1 and TRBV20-1.

No antigen has been identified for these receptors. The material sequenced was blood. These receptor sequences come from a girl under 18 with multiple sclerosis.

This clonotype was seen a few times. CDR3 residues: CATAQYNEQFF. The CDR3 coding sequence is TGTGCCACCGCTCAATATAATGAGCAGTTCTTC. The rearrangement uses TRBV6-5 and TRBJ2-1; D is unclear. The length of the CDR3 is 11 residues. CDR1 and CDR2 from the germline V gene are MNHEY and SVGAGI. V was cut by 10 bases and J by 7 bases, with 11 bases left in between.

This clonotype was counted between two and nine times. CDR3 nucleotide sequence: TGCAGCCCCACGGGGGGACTAGCAGGACCAGATACGCAGTATTTT. This translates into CSPTGGLAGPDTQYF. The V call is TRBV29-1, the J call TRBJ2-3; 9 bases align to TRBD2. V lost 8 bases to trimming and J lost 4 bases; unmatched junction nucleotides: 13. Germline V gene data show CDR1 as SQVTM and CDR2 as ANQGSEA. There are 15 residues in the CDR3.

Of note for this clonotype: This sequence may be a read error, since a much larger clone differs from it by one base. The chain uses TRBV7-3 and TRBJ2-7, with a tentative D call TRBD2 (5 bases). V was shortened by 2 bases and J by 7 bases, with 21 bases between the two germline ends. The length of the CDR3 is 16 residues. Germline V gives CDR1 SGHTA, CDR2 FQGTGA. The CDR3 loop is CASSLSAGNSYNEQYF. The CDR3, as DNA: TGTGCCAGCAGCTTATCCGCCGGGAACTCCTACAATGAGCAGTACTTC.

The chain recombines TRBV7-2 with TRBJ2-1, with a possible D match to TRBD2 (6 bases). CDR1 SGHTA and CDR2 FQGNSA come from the germline V gene. The V end was cut by 1 base, the J end by 1 base, with 11 bases between. The length of the CDR3 is 16 residues. The CDR3 nucleotides are TGTGCCAGCAGCTTAGGTTTAGGGAGGTCCTACAATGAGCAGTTCTTC. Residues: CASSLGLGRSYNEQFF.

V and J are TRBV6-2 or TRBV6-3 and TRBJ2-3; weak D call: TRBD1 (5 bases). The CDR3 has 13 residues. Germline CDR1 reads MNHEY; CDR2 reads SVGEGT. V gave up 9 bases and J gave up 3 bases, with 13 bases separating them. The CDR3 sequence is CASHRQSTDTQYF. The CDR3 bases are TGTGCCAGTCACAGGCAGTCAACAGATACGCAGTATTTT.

This clonotype was seen a few times. The chain couples TRBV6-1 to TRBJ2-7, with 12 nucleotides matching TRBD1. Unmatched junction bases numbered 17, after V lost 2 bases and J lost 3 bases. The CDR3 loop spans 20 amino acids. Germline-derived CDR1 and CDR2 are MNHNS and SASEGT. In nucleotides, the CDR3 is TGTGCCAGCAGTGAACTCCTTGTCCCGGGACAGGGGGCCTGGGTCTACGAGCAGTACTTC. Translated: CASSELLVPGQGAWVYEQYF.

The chain recombines TRBV29-1 with TRBJ1-2; the match to TRBD1 covers 11 bases. CDR1 and CDR2 from the germline V gene are SQVTM and ANQGSEA. Trimming cost V 5 bases and J 4 bases; bases outside gene matches: 6. This CDR3 spans 14 amino acids. In nucleotides, the CDR3 is TGCAGCGTTCCAGGGACAGGGGGATTCTATGGCTACACCTTC. This translates into CSVPGTGGFYGYTF.

This chain connects TRBV29-1 to TRBJ1-5, with 12 bases that match TRBD1. Germline V gives CDR1 SQVTM, CDR2 ANQGSEA. After removal of 6 bases from V and 7 bases from J, the junction contained 7 bases not matched to a gene. The CDR3 has 14 residues. CDR3 nucleotide sequence: TGCAGCGTCGCTGGGACAGGGGGCGGCCAGCCCCAGCATTTT. It encodes CSVAGTGGGQPQHF.

The V gene is TRBV6-2 or TRBV6-3, the J gene TRBJ1-1; 7 bases fit TRBD1. Per the germline V gene, CDR1 is MNHEY and CDR2 is SVGEGT. This CDR3 is 14 amino acids long. Trimming cost V 4 bases and J 1 base; bases outside gene matches: 3. The CDR3 here is CASSFRQGNTEAFF. The DNA for the CDR3 is TGTGCCAGCAGTTTCCGACAGGGGAACACTGAAGCTTTCTTT.

The chain is built from TRBV12-3 or TRBV12-4 and TRBJ1-1, with a weak D call TRBD1 (6 bases). CDR3 size: 14 residues. V gave up 8 bases and J gave up 5 bases, with 18 bases separating them. The CDR3 bases are TGTGCCAGCCAGAATCGGCAGGGGTGGACTGAAGCTTTCTTT. Encoded protein: CASQNRQGWTEAFF.

The rearrangement uses TRBV12-3 or TRBV12-4 and TRBJ2-6; perhaps TRBD2 as D (5 bases). This CDR3 has 14 amino acids. The V end was cut by 4 bases, the J end by 3 bases, with 7 bases between. CDR3 nucleotide sequence: TGTGCCAGCAGTTGGGGAGTTGGGGCCAACGTCCTGACTTTC. Its translation: CASSWGVGANVLTF.

This clonotype occurred once. V usage is TRBV6-2 or TRBV6-3 and J usage is TRBJ1-1; no definite D call. Looked up from germline, CDR1 is MNHEY and CDR2 is SVGEGT. This CDR3 has 14 amino acids. V lost 6 bases and J lost 4, with 15 bases in between. CDR3 bases: TGTGCCAGCAGGACCGACACCTGGGGCACTGAAGCTTTCTTT. Translating it yields CASRTDTWGTEAFF.

The CDR3 protein is CASSFSPTSGVYNEQFF. The CDR3 DNA follows: TGTGCCAGCAGTTTCTCTCCTACTAGCGGGGTTTACAATGAGCAGTTCTTC. The V call is TRBV2, the J call TRBJ2-1, with 10 positions matching TRBD2. V was pared by 5 bases and J by 4 bases, with 11 bases of the junction left unmatched. This CDR3 is built from 17 residues. Germline V gene lookup returns CDR1 SNHLY and CDR2 FYNNEI.

This chain joins TRBV12-3 or TRBV12-4 and TRBJ2-2; D unresolved. V lost 7 bases, J lost 1 base, and 10 bases lay in between. The CDR3 contains 14 residues. The chain's CDR3 is CASIRRKNTGELFF. CDR3 bases: TGTGCCAGCATACGGAGAAAGAACACCGGGGAGCTGTTTTTT.

This chain connects TRBV5-1 to TRBJ1-1; D is unresolved. This CDR3 contains 14 residues. Germline loops: CDR1 SGHRS, CDR2 YFSETQ. V was cut by 2 bases and J by 2 bases, with 10 bases left in between. CDR3 DNA sequence: TGCGCCAGCAGCTTATTGAGCGGTAACACTGAAGCTTTCTTT. Protein product: CASSLLSGNTEAFF.

For this clonotype: The junction shows a germline mismatch at one end, possibly a read error. The rearrangement joins TRBV5-1 to TRBJ2-7; 7 nucleotides agree with TRBD2. Germline V lookup: CDR1 SGHRS, CDR2 YFSETQ. This CDR3 contains 13 residues. The CDR3 protein is CVSSSRTRYEQYF. CDR3 coding DNA: TGCGTCAGCAGCTCACGGACTAGATACGAGCAGTACTTC.

This clonotype was counted between two and nine times. V usage is TRBV29-1 and J usage is TRBJ1-1; D is possibly TRBD1 (5 bases). V shed 3 bases and J shed 0 bases, with 14 bases lying between them. Germline CDR1 reads SQVTM; CDR2 reads ANQGSEA. This CDR3 is 15 amino acids long. The CDR3 reads CSVDPAGSMNTEAFF. The CDR3 nucleotides read TGCAGCGTTGACCCAGCAGGGTCTATGAACACTGAAGCTTTCTTT.

This clonotype was recorded a few times. CDR3 nucleotides: TGTGCCAGCAGTTACTCACAGGGGAGGCTCTACAATGAGCAGTACTTC. Protein product: CASSYSQGRLYNEQYF. The rearrangement joins TRBV6-6 to TRBJ2-1; tentatively, D is TRBD1 (7 bases). The end of the DNA aligns better with TRBJ2-7, so the J call may be wrong. This CDR3 comprises 16 residues. Germline V gene sequence: CDR1 MNHNY, CDR2 SVGAGI (reference sequence).

The chain joins TRBV29-1 to TRBJ2-7; D is tentatively TRBD1 or TRBD2 (5 bases each). Trimming removed 6 bases from V and 3 bases from J, with 12 bases in between. This CDR3 is built from 12 residues. Germline V gene sequence: CDR1 SQVTM, CDR2 ANQGSEA. The CDR3, as DNA: TGCAGCGTCGTAGGGGCGGGCTACGAGCAGTACTTC. Translating it yields CSVVGAGYEQYF.

V is TRBV12-3 or TRBV12-4 and J is TRBJ2-3, with D perhaps matching TRBD1 (6 bases). The CDR3 spans 15 residues. V was clipped by 5 bases and J by 0 bases, with 12 bases between them. CDR3 protein: CASSLPTGSTDTQYF. In DNA, the CDR3 is TGTGCCAGCAGTCTACCGACAGGTAGCACAGATACGCAGTATTTT.